Here is one T cell receptor (beta chain) with its context. Antigen unknown. Per germline, CDR1 SGHNT and CDR2 YYREEE (reference sequence). V dropped 0 bases and J dropped 3 bases, with 13 bases sitting between them. This CDR3 contains 17 residues. These data originate in a study of T cell responses to AZD1222 COVID-19 vaccine. Study outcomes and limitations: A mostly white British donor set with more females was recruited, and clonal diversity was possibly underestimated.

Sequencing was performed with immunoSEQ multiplex PCR; in TCRdb, only in-frame clones are kept and a portion is missing. The sample lists about 86,000 clones; approximately 91% were seen once. This receptor was identified in an adult who received the AZD1222 COVID-19 vaccine. The sample was peripheral blood, taken 28 days after the second AZD1222 dose. The chain combines TRBV5-4 with TRBJ1-6; maybe TRBD1 (5 bases). The CDR3 region is CASSLGRGFNYNSPLHF. In DNA, the CDR3 is TGTGCCAGCAGCTTGGGCCGGGGGTTCAACTATAATTCACCCCTCCACTTT.